This entry lists 21 T cell receptor beta chains sequenced from one sample in a study of shared clonotypes between healthy human individuals. Only in-frame clones appear in the TCRdb table, and some are missing; sequencing was by immunoSEQ multiplex PCR. This repertoire shows over a million clones, 70% to 80% found once; its top ten account for approximately 1.5%. Sample: memory CD4+ T cells sorted from blood. Subset indicated: CD45RA-negative fraction. The receptors stem from a man between 18 and 29 years old in good health.

The rearrangement uses TRBV11-2 and TRBJ2-5, with 8 bases matching TRBD2. In germline, CDR1 is SGHAT, CDR2 FQNNGV. The CDR3 consists of 15 residues. Trimming cost V 5 bases and J 4 bases; bases outside gene matches: 9. The CDR3 loop reads CASSLSGVHPETQYF. The CDR3 DNA sequence: TGTGCCAGCAGCCTTAGCGGGGTTCACCCAGAGACCCAGTACTTC.

The chain combines TRBV1 with TRBJ1-5. TRBV1 is a recognized pseudogene. This CDR3 comprises 16 residues. The CDR3, as DNA: TGCACCAGCAGCCAAGGCCGGGACGAATGCAATCAGCCCCAGCATTTT. Its protein is CTSSQGRDECNQPQHF.

DNA of the CDR3: TGTGCCAGCAGCCTACCGGGGCCAGCTCGAAACTATGGCTACACCTTC. Protein product: CASSLPGPARNYGYTF. The genes are TRBV5-4 and TRBJ1-2; tentative D call: TRBD1 (5 bases). V lost 4 bases and J 2 bases, leaving 18 bases between the germline ends. Germline-derived CDR1 and CDR2 are SGHNT and YYREEE (reference sequence). This CDR3 spans 16 amino acids.

This chain uses TRBV2 with TRBJ1-6; 8 positions match TRBD1. The V segment lost 6 bases and the J segment 6 bases; nucleotides outside the gene matches: 4. The CDR3 is 14 amino acids. Germline V gene data show CDR1 as SNHLY and CDR2 as FYNNEI. CDR3 residues: CASRGQVSNSPLHF. The CDR3 bases are TGTGCCAGCAGGGGACAGGTGTCTAATTCACCCCTCCACTTT.

The chain uses TRBV15 and TRBJ2-1; D is ambiguous. This CDR3 spans 13 amino acids. The V and J ends lost 0 bases and 8 bases respectively, with 8 bases between them. In germline, CDR1 is LNHNV, CDR2 YYDKDF (reference sequence). The chain's CDR3 is CATSRDPADEQFF. The CDR3 DNA reads as TGTGCCACCAGCAGAGATCCGGCGGATGAGCAGTTCTTC.

This chain links TRBV20-1 with TRBJ2-7; D not certain. Germline assignment: CDR1 DFQATT and CDR2 SNEGSKA (reference sequence). The CDR3 extends over 11 amino acids. Trimming left V 5 bases short and J 3 bases short, with 8 bases between. CDR3 sequence: CSASDDYEQYF. The CDR3 bases are TGCAGTGCTTCGGACGACTACGAGCAGTACTTC.

This clone has only a few counts. The genes are TRBV11-3 and TRBJ2-3; D remains unclear. Germline values: CDR1 SGHNT, CDR2 YENEEA. CDR3 size: 13 residues. V was pared by 5 bases and J by 4 bases, with 10 bases between. The CDR3 DNA reads as TGTGCCAGCAGCATTCGCGAGCCAGATACGCAGTATTTT. Translated, it gives CASSIREPDTQYF.

This sequence joins TRBV6-5 and TRBJ1-1; a weak D match, TRBD1 (6 bases). The CDR3 is made up of 15 amino acids. Deletions cut 1 base from V and 3 bases from J, with 12 bases between. Looked up from germline, CDR1 is MNHEY and CDR2 is SVGAGI. The CDR3 region has the DNA TGTGCCAGCAGTTACTTTAGGGGGGGGGACACTGAAGCTTTCTTT. It specifies CASSYFRGGDTEAFF.

The chain carries TRBV5-6 and TRBJ2-7; D possibly corresponds to TRBD2 (7 bases). CDR3 size: 16 residues. In germline, CDR1 is SGHDT, CDR2 YYEEEE. V dropped 2 bases and J dropped 0 bases, with 15 bases sitting between them. The CDR3 DNA is TGTGCCAGCAGCTTCTGGGGGCCGGGGGGCTCCTACGAGCAGTACTTC. This translates into CASSFWGPGGSYEQYF.

The V and J genes are TRBV18 and TRBJ2-5; no definite D call. The CDR3 is made up of 13 amino acids. In germline, CDR1 is KGHSH, CDR2 LQKENI. Trimming shortened V by 4 bases and J by 5 bases, and 11 bases separated the two germline ends. DNA for the CDR3: TGTGCCAGCTCACTCTGGGAAGGGGAGACCCAGTACTTC. The encoded protein is CASSLWEGETQYF. Full variable domain (outside the CDR3, taken from reference TRBV18 and TRBJ2-5): NAGVMQNPRHLVRRRGQEARLRCSPMKGHSHVYWYRQLPEEGLKFMVYLQKENIIDESGMPKERFSAEFPKEGPSILRIQQVVRGDSAAYFCASSLWEGETQYFGPGTRLLVL.

The rearrangement uses TRBV9 and TRBJ2-1; weak D call: TRBD2 (5 bases). Germline loops: CDR1 SGDLS, CDR2 YYNGEE. Trimming cost V 1 base and J 0 bases, with 17 bases left between them. CDR3 length: 18 residues. The CDR3 loop reads CASSVSVTGSSSYNEQFF. CDR3 coding DNA: TGTGCCAGCAGCGTAAGTGTGACGGGATCGAGCTCCTACAATGAGCAGTTCTTC.

This clone was seen a few times. The rearrangement joins TRBV5-1 to TRBJ2-3; 8 bases are shared with TRBD2. Losses at the gene ends were 7 bases for V and 1 base for J; bases not matched to a gene: 8. This CDR3 region has 15 residues. Germline V lookup: CDR1 SGHRS, CDR2 YFSETQ. The CDR3: CASHTGGSGTDTQYF. The CDR3 nucleotides read TGCGCCAGCCATACGGGGGGGAGCGGCACAGATACGCAGTATTTT.

This chain uses TRBV5-1 with TRBJ2-3; D may be TRBD1 (6 bases). This CDR3 spans 13 amino acids. V gave up 4 bases and J gave up 4 bases, with 10 bases separating them. Looked up from germline, CDR1 is SGHRS and CDR2 is YFSETQ. The CDR3 loop is CASSRQAADTQYF. CDR3 DNA: TGCGCCAGCAGCCGACAGGCCGCAGATACGCAGTATTTT. The whole variable domain, filled in from reference TRBV5-1 and TRBJ2-3, reads KAGVTQTPRYLIKTRGQQVTLSCSPISGHRSVSWYQQTPGQGLQFLFEYFSETQRNKGNFPGRFSGRQFSNSRSEMNVSTLELGDSALYLCASSRQAADTQYFGPGTRLTVL.

The CDR3 DNA reads TGTGCCAGCAGCTTAGCAGCCATGAACACTGAAGCTTTCTTT. Its protein product is CASSLAAMNTEAFF. This chain connects TRBV7-2 to TRBJ1-1; no clear D. Germline V gives CDR1 SGHTA, CDR2 FQGNSA. Deletions cut 0 bases from V and 0 bases from J, with 5 bases between. The CDR3 totals 14 residues.

The chain couples TRBV25-1 to TRBJ2-7; perhaps TRBD2 as D (6 bases). Per the germline V gene, CDR1 is MGHDK and CDR2 is SYGVNS. The germline V and J ends were trimmed by 4 bases and 6 bases, with 13 bases remaining between them. The CDR3 contains 13 residues. Written as DNA, the CDR3 is TGTGCCAGCAGTGGGCAACTAGCTAGCGAGCAGTACTTC. Its translation is CASSGQLASEQYF.

The chain has TRBV7-2 and TRBJ2-5; TRBD2 matches 7 bases. Judging by the DNA end, TRBJ2-7 fits better; the J call may be wrong. The CDR3 sequence is 12 residues long. Germline V gene sequence: CDR1 SGHTA, CDR2 FQGNSA. CDR3 in amino acids: CASSYRTSEQYF. In DNA form, the CDR3 reads TGTGCCAGCAGCTACAGGACTAGCGAGCAGTACTTC.

The chain uses TRBV12-2 and TRBJ1-3. TRBV12-2 is marked as a pseudogene. The CDR3 totals 18 residues. The CDR3 DNA is TGTGCAAGTCGCCCGTCCCAGGACGGATTCCACTCTGGAAACACCATATATTTT. It translates to CASRPSQDGFHSGNTIYF.

The chain employs TRBV30 and TRBJ1-5; 10 nucleotides align to TRBD1. The germline CDR1 and CDR2 sequences are GTSNPN and SVGIG (reference sequence). This CDR3 region has 14 residues. V lost 1 base to trimming and J lost 10 bases; unmatched junction nucleotides: 7. The CDR3 bases are TGTGCCTGGAGTGGGACAGGGGGTACGCAACCCCAGCATTTT. This sequence encodes CAWSGTGGTQPQHF.

The V call is TRBV11-2, the J call TRBJ2-5; 8 bases map to TRBD2. Trimming took 5 bases from V and 5 from J; bases not matched to a gene: 4. Germline CDR1 and CDR2: SGHAT and FQNNGV. The CDR3 has 13 amino acids. CDR3 loop: CASSPIAGETQYF. The CDR3 DNA is TGTGCCAGCAGCCCAATAGCGGGGGAGACCCAGTACTTC. The full variable domain, its missing parts supplied by reference TRBV11-2 and TRBJ2-5, is EAGVAQSPRYKIIEKRQSVAFWCNPISGHATLYWYQQILGQGPKLLIQFQNNGVVDDSQLPKDRFSAERLKGVDSTLKIQPAKLEDSAVYLCASSPIAGETQYFGPGTRLLVL.

The chain recombines TRBV9 with TRBJ2-6; maybe TRBD1 (5 bases). Per germline, CDR1 SGDLS and CDR2 YYNGEE. The germline V and J ends were trimmed by 4 bases and 0 bases, with 17 bases remaining between them. There are 18 residues in the CDR3. In DNA form, the CDR3 reads TGTGCCAGCAGCCCTACTTCAACAGGAACCTCTGGGGCCAACGTCCTGACTTTC. This gives the protein CASSPTSTGTSGANVLTF. The full variable domain, rest sourced from reference TRBV9 and TRBJ2-6, is DSGVTQTPKHLITATGQRVTLRCSPRSGDLSVYWYQQSLDQGLQFLIQYYNGEERAKGNILERFSAQQFPDLHSELNLSSLELGDSALYFCASSPTSTGTSGANVLTFGAGSRLTVL.

This clone occurred a few times. This chain uses TRBV5-1 with TRBJ1-6; D ambiguous. Per germline, CDR1 SGHRS and CDR2 YFSETQ. V lost 0 bases to trimming and J lost 8 bases, with 6 bases between them. This CDR3 is built from 13 residues. Here the CDR3 DNA reads TGCGCCAGCAGCTTGGGATATGATTCACCCCTCCACTTT. Translating gives CASSLGYDSPLHF.